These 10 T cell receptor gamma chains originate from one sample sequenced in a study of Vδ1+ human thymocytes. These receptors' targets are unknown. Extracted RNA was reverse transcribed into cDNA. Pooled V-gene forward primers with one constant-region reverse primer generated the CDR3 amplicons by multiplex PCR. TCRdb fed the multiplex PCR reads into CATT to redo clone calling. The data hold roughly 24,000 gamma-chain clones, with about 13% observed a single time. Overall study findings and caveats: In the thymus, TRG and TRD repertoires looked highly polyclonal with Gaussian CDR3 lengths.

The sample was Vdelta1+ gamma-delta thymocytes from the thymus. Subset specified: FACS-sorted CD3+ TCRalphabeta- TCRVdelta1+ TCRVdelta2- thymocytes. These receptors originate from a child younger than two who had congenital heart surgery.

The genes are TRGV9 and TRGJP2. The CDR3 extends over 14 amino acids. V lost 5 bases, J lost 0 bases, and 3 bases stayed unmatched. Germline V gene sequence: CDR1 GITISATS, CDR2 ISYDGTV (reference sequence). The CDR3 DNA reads TGTGCCTTGTGGGGAGATAGTAGTGATTGGATCAAGACGTTT. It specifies CALWGDSSDWIKTF.

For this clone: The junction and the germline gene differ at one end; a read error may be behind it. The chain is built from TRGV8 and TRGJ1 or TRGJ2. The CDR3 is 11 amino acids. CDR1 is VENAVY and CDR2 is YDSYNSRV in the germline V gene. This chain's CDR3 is CATWDQSRWVF. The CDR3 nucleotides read TGTGCCACCTGGGATCAGTCTCGTTGGGTCTTT.

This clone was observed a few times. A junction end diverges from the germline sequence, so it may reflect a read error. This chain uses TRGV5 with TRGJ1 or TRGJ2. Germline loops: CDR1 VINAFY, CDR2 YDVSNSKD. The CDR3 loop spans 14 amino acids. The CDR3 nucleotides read TGTGCCACCTGGGACAGGGGGTGGGATTATACGAAACTCTTT. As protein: CATWDRGWDYTKLF.

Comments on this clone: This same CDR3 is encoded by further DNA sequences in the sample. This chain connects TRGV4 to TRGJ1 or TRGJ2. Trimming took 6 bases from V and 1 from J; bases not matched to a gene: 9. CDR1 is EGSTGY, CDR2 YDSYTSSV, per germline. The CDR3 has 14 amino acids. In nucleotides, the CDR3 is TGTGCCACCTGGAAAATCGGAAATTATTATAAGAAACTCTTT. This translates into CATWKIGNYYKKLF.

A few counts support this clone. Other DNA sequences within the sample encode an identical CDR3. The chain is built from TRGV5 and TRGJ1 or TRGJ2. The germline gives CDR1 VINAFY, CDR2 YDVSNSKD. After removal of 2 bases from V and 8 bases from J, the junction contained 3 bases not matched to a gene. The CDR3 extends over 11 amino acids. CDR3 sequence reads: CATWDTHKKLF. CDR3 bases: TGTGCCACCTGGGACACCCATAAGAAACTCTTT.

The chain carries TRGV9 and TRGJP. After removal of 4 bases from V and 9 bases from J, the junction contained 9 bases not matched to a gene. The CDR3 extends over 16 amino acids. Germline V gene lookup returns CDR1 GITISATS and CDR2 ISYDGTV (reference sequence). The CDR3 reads CALWDPGWLGKKIKVF. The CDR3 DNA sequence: TGTGCCTTGTGGGACCCTGGGTGGTTGGGCAAAAAAATCAAGGTATTT.

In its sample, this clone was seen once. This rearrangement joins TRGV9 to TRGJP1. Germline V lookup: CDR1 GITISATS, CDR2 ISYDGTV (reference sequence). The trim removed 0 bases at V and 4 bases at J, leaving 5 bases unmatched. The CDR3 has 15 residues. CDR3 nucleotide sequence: TGTGCCTTGTGGGAGGTGCTGGACACTGGTTGGTTCAAGATATTT. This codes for CALWEVLDTGWFKIF.

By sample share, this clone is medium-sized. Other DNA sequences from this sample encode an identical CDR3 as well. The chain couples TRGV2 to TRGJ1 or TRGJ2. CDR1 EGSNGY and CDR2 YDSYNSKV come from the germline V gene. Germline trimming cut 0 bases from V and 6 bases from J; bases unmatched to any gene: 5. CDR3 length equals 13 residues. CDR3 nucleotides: TGTGCCACCTGGGACGGGCGGGGTTATAAGAAACTCTTT. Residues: CATWDGRGYKKLF.

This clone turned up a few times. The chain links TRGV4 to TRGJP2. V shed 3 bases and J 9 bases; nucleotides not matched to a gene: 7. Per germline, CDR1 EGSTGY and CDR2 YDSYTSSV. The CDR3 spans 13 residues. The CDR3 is CATWDPPHWIKTF. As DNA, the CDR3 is TGTGCCACCTGGGATCCCCCCCATTGGATCAAGACGTTT.

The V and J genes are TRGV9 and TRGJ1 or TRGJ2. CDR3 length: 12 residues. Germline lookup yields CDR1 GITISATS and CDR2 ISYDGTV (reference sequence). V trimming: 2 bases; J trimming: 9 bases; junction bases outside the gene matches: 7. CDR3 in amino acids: CALWEGDRKKLF. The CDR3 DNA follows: TGTGCCTTGTGGGAGGGGGATCGTAAGAAACTCTTT.